A single sample gave rise to the 24 T cell receptor beta chains below, sequenced in a study of blood T cells in healthy people across ages. Using a J-beta primer mix together with a sample-barcoded 5' primer, a second PCR was run for about 7 to 12 cycles. TCRdb called the 5' RACE reads again in MiXCR, with one record for every CDR3 protein. The sample includes some 1.6 million distinct CDR3 sequences, about 35% seen only once; the top ten take approximately 10%. Sequenced sample: blood. All receptors derive from a woman in her twenties or thirties in good health.

Remarks on this clonotype: A read error is possible here, since a much larger clone lies one base away. The CDR3, as DNA: TGTGCCATCAGTGAGGAACGAGCGGGGGAGAGAGATACGCAGTATTTT. Translating it yields CAISEERAGERDTQYF. The J gene is TRBJ2-3, the V gene TRBV10-3, with 8 bases matching TRBD2. CDR3 length: 16 amino acids. J lost 5 bases, V lost 2 bases, and 9 bases had no gene match. Germline V gene sequence: CDR1 ENHRY, CDR2 SYGVKD.

A remark on this clonotype: The junction and the germline gene differ at one end; a read error may be behind it. This chain joins TRBV7-2 and TRBJ2-5; 7 positions agree with TRBD1. Germline V gives CDR1 SGHTA, CDR2 FQGNSA. This CDR3 spans 16 amino acids. The CDR3 spells CASSPDRANRGEAQYF. In DNA form, the CDR3 reads TGTGCCAGCAGCCCAGACAGGGCCAACAGGGGAGAGGCCCAGTACTTC.

This clonotype was detected a few times. The rearrangement uses TRBV29-1 and TRBJ2-3; D remains ambiguous. CDR3 length equals 14 residues. Per germline, CDR1 SQVTM and CDR2 ANQGSEA. V was pared by 0 bases and J by 11 bases, with 18 bases between. The CDR3 region is CSVEDGVAPHRQYF. The CDR3 nucleotides read TGCAGCGTTGAAGATGGAGTGGCGCCCCACCGGCAGTATTTT.

The V call is TRBV27, the J call TRBJ2-7, with D possibly matching TRBD2 (5 bases). Trimming removed 5 bases from V and 6 bases from J, with 14 bases in between. The germline V gene encodes CDR1 MNHEY and CDR2 SMNVEV (reference sequence). The CDR3 totals 13 residues. CDR3 DNA sequence: TGTGCCAGCAGTCCCACAGCGGCGGGCGAGCAGTACTTC. Protein product: CASSPTAAGEQYF.

There are a few counts of this clonotype. The chain has TRBV20-1 and TRBJ1-5; D is unresolved. CDR3 length equals 15 residues. V lost 4 bases and J lost 7, with 20 bases in between. The V gene's germline CDR1 is DFQATT and CDR2 SNEGSKA (reference sequence). The CDR3 region is CSAIWLGQSGQPQHF. For the CDR3, the DNA is TGCAGTGCTATTTGGCTGGGTCAGTCGGGCCAGCCCCAGCATTTT.

This clonotype has a handful of counts. V gene TRBV20-1 combines with J gene TRBJ2-5; TRBD2 matches 11 bases. CDR3 size: 16 residues. The V segment lost 8 bases and the J segment 0 bases; nucleotides outside the gene matches: 11. The germline CDR1 and CDR2 sequences are DFQATT and SNEGSKA (reference sequence). The CDR3 bases are TGCAGTACCTTCCCGGGACTAGCGGCGTACCAAGAGACCCAGTACTTC. Translating it yields CSTFPGLAAYQETQYF.

This clonotype appeared a few times. This chain joins TRBV12-3 or TRBV12-4 and TRBJ1-2; 7 bases map to TRBD1. CDR3 length equals 15 residues. After removal of 5 bases from V and 3 bases from J, the junction contained 9 bases not matched to a gene. In nucleotides, the CDR3 is TGTGCCAGCAGTAACCGGGACAGCTCCGACTATGGCTACACCTTC. It translates to CASSNRDSSDYGYTF.

The V call is TRBV9, the J call TRBJ2-7; TRBD2 might be the D (6 bases). CDR3 length: 16 residues. CDR1 SGDLS and CDR2 YYNGEE come from the germline V gene. The germline V and J ends were trimmed by 4 bases and 0 bases, with 17 bases remaining between them. The CDR3 nucleotides read TGTGCCAGCAGCCCCCGCGGGGCTGGAAGCTCCTACGAGCAGTACTTC. Protein: CASSPRGAGSSYEQYF.

The chain joins TRBV5-1 to TRBJ2-1; D might be TRBD2 (6 bases). The DNA end is a closer match to TRBJ2-7, so the J assignment may be wrong. Germline-derived CDR1 and CDR2 are SGHRS and YFSETQ. The CDR3 sequence is 15 residues long. CDR3 residues: CASTLSGGAYNEQYF. Here the CDR3 DNA reads TGCGCCAGCACCCTGAGTGGCGGGGCTTACAATGAGCAGTACTTC.

The chain recombines TRBV28 with TRBJ2-7, with 9 bases lining up with TRBD1. The CDR3 is 15 residues long. Per the germline V gene, CDR1 is MDHEN and CDR2 is SYDVKM. Trimming at V came to 6 bases and at J to 4 bases, leaving 10 bases not matched to a gene. CDR3 nucleotides: TGTGCCAGCAGGGTCAGACAGGGGGTCGTGTACGAGCAGTACTTC. It yields the protein CASRVRQGVVYEQYF.

The rearrangement uses TRBV28 and TRBJ2-1; the D is unclear. V shed 7 bases and J shed 8 bases, with 9 bases lying between them. The germline CDR1 and CDR2 sequences are MDHEN and SYDVKM. This CDR3 comprises 11 residues. For the CDR3, the DNA is TGTGCCAGCACCAGTAGGCATGAGCAGTTCTTC. It yields the protein CASTSRHEQFF.

The rearrangement links TRBV27 to TRBJ2-7; 8 bases agree with TRBD1. This CDR3 has 14 amino acids. V dropped 5 bases and J dropped 5; count of bases not matched to a gene: 8. The germline V gene has CDR1 MNHEY and CDR2 SMNVEV (reference sequence). CDR3 nucleotides: TGTGCCAGCAGTACCCGGACAGGGAACGACGAGCAGTACTTC. The encoded protein is CASSTRTGNDEQYF.

This clonotype has just a few counts. The chain couples TRBV7-2 to TRBJ1-1; D is possibly TRBD1 (5 bases). V was shortened by 5 bases and J by 10 bases, with 23 bases between the two germline ends. Germline V gene lookup returns CDR1 SGHTA and CDR2 FQGNSA. The CDR3 is 15 residues long. Here the CDR3 reads CASSLVLIGGGGAFF. Here the CDR3 DNA reads TGTGCCAGCAGCCTTGTATTGATTGGGGGTGGGGGAGCTTTCTTT.

The chain couples TRBV18 to TRBJ2-5; a possible D gene is TRBD1 (6 bases). The germline V gene has CDR1 KGHSH and CDR2 LQKENI. The ends were cut back, 3 bases at V and 1 base at J, with 15 bases in the middle. CDR3 size: 16 residues. The CDR3 loop reads CASSPGAGDAQETQYF. The CDR3 DNA reads TGTGCCAGCTCACCGGGAGCAGGGGACGCCCAAGAGACCCAGTACTTC.

The V and J genes are TRBV28 and TRBJ1-6; D gene unclear. The CDR3 extends over 14 amino acids. CDR1 and CDR2 (germline): MDHEN, SYDVKM. The V end lost 7 bases, the J end lost 9 bases, and 16 bases lay between the germline ends. In DNA, the CDR3 is TGTGCCAGCACTGGGTCTTCCCGAGGTTCACCCCTCCACTTT. Its translation: CASTGSSRGSPLHF.

This sequence joins TRBV7-9 and TRBJ1-6, with D perhaps TRBD1 (5 bases). Per germline, CDR1 SEHNR and CDR2 FQNEAQ (reference sequence). The CDR3 contains 14 residues. V lost 5 bases to trimming and J lost 3 bases, with 8 bases between them. The DNA of the CDR3 is TGTGCCAGCAGCCCCGGGGGCTATAATTCACCCCTCCACTTT. Translation: CASSPGGYNSPLHF. Using reference TRBV7-9 and TRBJ1-6 for the parts outside the CDR3, the full variable domain is DTGVSQNPRHKITKRGQNVTFRCDPISEHNRLYWYRQTLGQGPEFLTYFQNEAQLEKSRLLSDRFSAERPKGSFSTLEIQRTEQGDSAMYLCASSPGGYNSPLHFGNGTRLTVT.

This clonotype was seen a few times. Written as DNA, the CDR3 is TGTGCCAGCAGCCGCCCCCCGGGGGGCGAGCAGTACTTC. This gives the protein CASSRPPGGEQYF. V and J are TRBV5-6 and TRBJ2-7; 7 bases are a match to TRBD2. CDR3 length equals 13 residues. V lost 4 bases and J lost 6; bases outside the gene matches: 7. Looked up from germline, CDR1 is SGHDT and CDR2 is YYEEEE. Full variable domain (outside the CDR3, taken from reference TRBV5-6 and TRBJ2-7): DAGVTQSPTHLIKTRGQQVTLRCSPKSGHDTVSWYQQALGQGPQFIFQYYEEEERQRGNFPDRFSGHQFPNYSSELNVNALLLGDSALYLCASSRPPGGEQYFGPGTRLTVT.

This clonotype appeared a few times. The V and J genes are TRBV7-6 and TRBJ2-7; a weak D match, TRBD1 (7 bases). V was cut by 5 bases and J by 0 bases, with 23 bases left in between. Germline V gene sequence: CDR1 SGHVS, CDR2 FNYEAQ. This CDR3 has 18 amino acids. The CDR3, as DNA: TGTGCCAGCAGCCCCAATGGGAGGACAGGACCCGTCTCCTACGAGCAGTACTTC. Protein: CASSPNGRTGPVSYEQYF.

V is TRBV28 and J is TRBJ2-1, with D possibly being TRBD1 (8 bases). V gave up 7 bases and J gave up 9 bases, with 13 bases separating them. Looked up from germline, CDR1 is MDHEN and CDR2 is SYDVKM. The CDR3 contains 12 residues. This CDR3 is CASNYRGGEQFF. In DNA, the CDR3 is TGTGCCAGCAACTACAGGGGGGGTGAGCAGTTCTTC. Full variable domain (missing parts from reference TRBV28 and TRBJ2-1): DVKVTQSSRYLVKRTGEKVFLECVQDMDHENMFWYRQDPGLGLRLIYFSYDVKMKEKGDIPEGYSVSREKKERFSLILESASTNQTSMYLCASNYRGGEQFFGPGTRLTVL.

CDR3 sequence reads: CASSLGSGGDEQFF. The CDR3 DNA follows: TGTGCCAGCAGCTTAGGTTCCGGAGGGGATGAGCAGTTCTTC. V gene TRBV7-8 combines with J gene TRBJ2-1; the D gene is possibly TRBD2 (6 bases). The CDR3 runs 14 residues. V was clipped by 1 base and J by 8 bases, with 12 bases between them. The germline V gene encodes CDR1 SGHVS and CDR2 FQNEAQ.

V is TRBV12-3 or TRBV12-4 and J is TRBJ1-1; D might be TRBD1 (5 bases). Trimming left V 3 bases short and J 3 bases short, with 11 bases between. The CDR3 has 14 residues. In nucleotides, the CDR3 is TGTGCCAGCAGTTTGAAAGGGGCGGACACTGAAGCTTTCTTT. As protein: CASSLKGADTEAFF.

This clonotype occurred a few times. This chain uses TRBV5-1 with TRBJ2-5; 9 bases fit TRBD1. This CDR3 spans 13 amino acids. V lost 7 bases and J lost 2; bases outside the gene matches: 3. Germline V lookup: CDR1 SGHRS, CDR2 YFSETQ. CDR3 nucleotide sequence: TGCGCCAGCGGGACAGGGAGGCAAGAGACCCAGTACTTC. This sequence encodes CASGTGRQETQYF.

This clonotype was detected a few times. At one boundary the junction diverges from the germline segment, which might be a read error. CDR3 sequence: CASSPTGIQETQDF. Here the CDR3 DNA reads TGCGCCAGCAGCCCCACCGGAATACAAGAGACCCAGGACTTC. The rearrangement links TRBV5-1 to TRBJ2-5; D gene unclear. The CDR3 is 14 amino acids. CDR1 is SGHRS, CDR2 YFSETQ, per germline.

The chain employs TRBV3-1 and TRBJ2-3, with 8 nucleotides matching TRBD2. The CDR3 is made up of 15 amino acids. The germline V gene encodes CDR1 LGHDT and CDR2 YNNKEL (reference sequence). V was clipped by 4 bases and J by 4 bases; unmatched bases: 7. CDR3 protein: CASSPRGGGPDTQYF. The CDR3 DNA reads as TGTGCCAGCAGCCCCCGGGGGGGAGGGCCAGATACGCAGTATTTT.